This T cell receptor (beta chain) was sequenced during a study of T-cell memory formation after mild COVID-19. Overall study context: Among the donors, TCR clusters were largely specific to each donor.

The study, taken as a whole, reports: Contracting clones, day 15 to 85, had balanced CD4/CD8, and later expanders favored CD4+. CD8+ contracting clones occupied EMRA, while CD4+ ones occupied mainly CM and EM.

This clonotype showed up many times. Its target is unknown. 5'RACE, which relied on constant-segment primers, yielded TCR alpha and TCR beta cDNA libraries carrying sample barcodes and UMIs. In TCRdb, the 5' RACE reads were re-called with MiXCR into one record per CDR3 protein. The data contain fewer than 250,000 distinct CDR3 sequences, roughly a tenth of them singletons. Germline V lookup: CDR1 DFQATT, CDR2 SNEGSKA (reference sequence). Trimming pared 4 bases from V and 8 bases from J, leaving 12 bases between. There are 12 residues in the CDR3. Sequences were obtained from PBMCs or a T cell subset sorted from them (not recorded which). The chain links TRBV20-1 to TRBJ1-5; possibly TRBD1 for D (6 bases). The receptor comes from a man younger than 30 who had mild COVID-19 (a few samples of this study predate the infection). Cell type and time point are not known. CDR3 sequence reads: CSAKQGSEPQHF. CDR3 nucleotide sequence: TGCAGTGCTAAACAGGGCTCTGAGCCCCAGCATTTT.